Below are 7 T cell receptor beta chains sequenced from a single sample in a study of blood T cells in healthy people across ages. With a J-beta primer mix and a sample-barcoded 5' primer, a second PCR ran about 7 to 12 cycles. TCRdb re-analysed the 5' RACE reads in MiXCR, keeping a single row per CDR3 protein. The sample has roughly 1,000,000 distinct CDR3 sequences; under 30% are singletons. These data also featured in a second study, about T cells of mothers and their children.

Sequenced material: blood. The receptors originated from a girl between 2 and 10 years old in good health.

The CDR3 nucleotides read TGTGCCAGCAGTTTGGGCAGGGGCAGGGCCAACGTCCTGACTTTC. Its protein product is CASSLGRGRANVLTF. The chain links TRBV9 to TRBJ2-6; possible D gene TRBD1, 6 bases. The germline V gene has CDR1 SGDLS and CDR2 YYNGEE. The V end was cut by 5 bases, the J end by 5 bases, with 14 bases between. This CDR3 comprises 15 residues.

This clonotype occurred a few times. This chain uses TRBV29-1 with TRBJ2-5, with D perhaps TRBD1 (5 bases). The CDR3 has 14 residues. Trimming took off 6 bases at V and 5 bases at J, with 19 bases between the two ends. From germline, CDR1 is SQVTM and CDR2 ANQGSEA. The CDR3: CSVRFFRVVETQYF. In DNA form, the CDR3 reads TGCAGCGTAAGGTTTTTCAGGGTTGTGGAGACCCAGTACTTC.

This clonotype was detected only once. The chain couples TRBV7-2 to TRBJ2-3, with D uncertain. The germline V gene has CDR1 SGHTA and CDR2 FQGNSA. This CDR3 is 13 amino acids long. V lost 2 bases and J lost 4, with 7 bases in between. DNA for the CDR3: TGTGCCAGCAGCTTAAGGCCCTCAGATACGCAGTATTTT. It specifies CASSLRPSDTQYF.

The genes are TRBV28 and TRBJ1-1; 8 nucleotides align to TRBD1. This CDR3 spans 15 amino acids. Germline V CDR1 and CDR2: MDHEN, SYDVKM. With V trimmed by 2 bases and J by 5 bases, 7 bases remained unmatched. CDR3 coding DNA: TGTGCCAGCAGTTTAGGCCCTTACAGGGGGACTGAAGCTTTCTTT. Its translation is CASSLGPYRGTEAFF.

The table lists this clonotype with a few counts. The chain links TRBV6-5 to TRBJ1-2; D is perhaps TRBD1 (5 bases). V was shortened by 4 bases and J by 4 bases, with 19 bases between the two germline ends. Per germline, CDR1 MNHEY and CDR2 SVGAGI. The CDR3 totals 16 residues. The CDR3 DNA sequence: TGTGCCAGCAGTTCCATTCCGCCTGACAGCTGCTATGGCTACACCTTC. This codes for CASSSIPPDSCYGYTF.

The chain combines TRBV7-9 with TRBJ2-3, with D perhaps matching TRBD2 (6 bases). The germline V gene has CDR1 SEHNR and CDR2 FQNEAQ (reference sequence). The CDR3 has 18 amino acids. Trimming took off 2 bases at V and 1 base at J, with 19 bases between the two ends. CDR3 loop: CASSLLPRMSGGTDTQYF. The CDR3 DNA is TGTGCCAGCAGCTTATTGCCTAGGATGTCGGGGGGCACAGATACGCAGTATTTT.

This chain links TRBV7-2 with TRBJ2-5; D is undetermined. The CDR3 has 12 residues. The germline V and J ends were trimmed by 6 bases and 2 bases, with 7 bases remaining between them. CDR1 and CDR2 from the germline V gene are SGHTA and FQGNSA. The CDR3 sequence is CASRRAQETQYF. For the CDR3, the DNA is TGTGCCAGCAGGCGAGCACAAGAGACCCAGTACTTC.